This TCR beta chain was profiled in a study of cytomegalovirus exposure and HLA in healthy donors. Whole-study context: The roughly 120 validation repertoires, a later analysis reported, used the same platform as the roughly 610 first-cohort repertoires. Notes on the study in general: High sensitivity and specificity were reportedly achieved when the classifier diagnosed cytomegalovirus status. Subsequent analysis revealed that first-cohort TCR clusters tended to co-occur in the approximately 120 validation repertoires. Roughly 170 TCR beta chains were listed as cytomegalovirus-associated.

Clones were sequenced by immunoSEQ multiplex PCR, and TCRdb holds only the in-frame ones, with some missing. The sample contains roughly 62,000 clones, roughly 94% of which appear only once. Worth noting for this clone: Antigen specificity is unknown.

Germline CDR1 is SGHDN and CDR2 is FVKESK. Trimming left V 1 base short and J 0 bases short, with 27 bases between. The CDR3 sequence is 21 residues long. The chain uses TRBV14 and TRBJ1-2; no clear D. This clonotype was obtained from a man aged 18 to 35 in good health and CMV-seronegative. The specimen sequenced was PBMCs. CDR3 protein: CASSQVPSQPQENPPNYGYTF. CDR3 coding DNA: TGTGCCAGCAGCCAAGTACCGTCGCAGCCGCAGGAAAATCCCCCTAACTATGGCTACACCTTC. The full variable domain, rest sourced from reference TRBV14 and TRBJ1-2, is EAGVTQFPSHSVIEKGQTVTLRCDPISGHDNLYWYRRVMGKEIKFLLHFVKESKQDESGMPNNRFLAERTGGTYSTLKVQPAELEDSGVYFCASSQVPSQPQENPPNYGYTFGSGTRLTVV.